These 21 T cell receptor beta chains came from one sample sequenced in a study of cytomegalovirus exposure and HLA in healthy donors. PCR employed 60 Vbeta and 13 Jbeta primers. Clones were read by immunoSEQ multiplex PCR, and TCRdb kept only the in-frame ones, dropping some. The table has 65,000 to 90,000 clones, 79% seen once. The sample comprised PBMCs. The receptors were sampled from a man aged 25-40 years in good health and CMV-seronegative.

The chain uses TRBV19 and TRBJ1-2; weak D call: TRBD1 (5 bases). Trimming left V 4 bases short and J 0 bases short, with 15 bases between. The CDR3 loop spans 16 amino acids. Germline CDR1 is LNHDA and CDR2 is SQIVND (reference sequence). The CDR3 nucleotides are TGTGCCAGTAGTAGTGGCGGGGGGACTTCTAACTATGGCTACACCTTC. Translated, it gives CASSSGGGTSNYGYTF.

The chain combines TRBV11-2 with TRBJ2-3; 7 nucleotides line up with TRBD2. The CDR3 extends over 15 amino acids. Trimming cost V 5 bases and J 1 base; bases outside gene matches: 6. Germline CDR1 and CDR2: SGHAT and FQNNGV. The CDR3 loop is CASSPSGARTDTQYF. The CDR3 nucleotides are TGTGCCAGCAGCCCGAGCGGGGCCCGCACAGATACGCAGTATTTT.

The rearrangement links TRBV28 to TRBJ1-5; 8 nucleotides line up with TRBD1. V lost 4 bases, J lost 3 bases, and 2 bases stayed unmatched. This CDR3 spans 14 amino acids. Germline CDR1 and CDR2: MDHEN and SYDVKM. For the CDR3, the DNA is TGTGCCAGCAGTTCGGGACAGGCCAATCAGCCCCAGCATTTT. Protein: CASSSGQANQPQHF. The full variable domain, rest sourced from reference TRBV28 and TRBJ1-5, is DVKVTQSSRYLVKRTGEKVFLECVQDMDHENMFWYRQDPGLGLRLIYFSYDVKMKEKGDIPEGYSVSREKKERFSLILESASTNQTSMYLCASSSGQANQPQHFGDGTRLSIL.

The chain links TRBV5-6 to TRBJ2-1; TRBD1 matches 7 bases. This CDR3 comprises 13 residues. Germline V gene data show CDR1 as SGHDT and CDR2 as YYEEEE. The V and J ends lost 0 bases and 15 bases, in that order; junction bases with no gene match: 9. Here the CDR3 reads CASSLGTGESLFF. CDR3 nucleotides: TGTGCCAGCAGCTTGGGTACAGGGGAAAGTCTGTTCTTC.

This clone was seen only once. V gene TRBV7-2 combines with J gene TRBJ2-4; weak D call: TRBD1 (7 bases). The CDR3 length is 13 residues. The germline V gene has CDR1 SGHTA and CDR2 FQGNSA. The V gene lost 5 bases and the J gene lost 8 bases, with 13 bases spanning the gap. The CDR3 region is CASSPGGRDIQYF. CDR3 nucleotides: TGTGCCAGCAGCCCAGGGGGGAGAGACATTCAGTACTTC.

This clone was counted a single time. The chain couples TRBV9 to TRBJ1-3; D not resolved. The CDR3 runs to 18 residues. Germline V CDR1 and CDR2: SGDLS, YYNGEE. Trimming took off 0 bases at V and 3 bases at J, with 19 bases between the two ends. The CDR3 DNA sequence: TGTGCCAGCAGCGTAGAGGCAACGTGGACTGGCCTTGGAAACACCATATATTTT. Protein sequence: CASSVEATWTGLGNTIYF.

The chain links TRBV19 to TRBJ2-7, with 11 nucleotides matching TRBD1. The CDR3 is 12 amino acids. V shed 11 bases and J 3 bases; nucleotides not matched to a gene: 3. The germline V gene encodes CDR1 LNHDA and CDR2 SQIVND (reference sequence). The CDR3 coding sequence is TGTGCCGCGGGACAGGGGGTCTACGAGCAGTACTTC. As protein: CAAGQGVYEQYF.

This clone turned up a few times. V usage is TRBV7-2 and J usage is TRBJ1-5; 7 nucleotides align to TRBD1. CDR3 length: 15 residues. Germline values: CDR1 SGHTA, CDR2 FQGNSA. With V trimmed by 0 bases and J by 6 bases, 5 bases remained unmatched. As DNA, the CDR3 is TGTGCCAGCAGCTTAGCGTGGTCAGGGGGTCAGCCCCAGCATTTT. This translates into CASSLAWSGGQPQHF.

The CDR3 sequence: CASSLSLLAGVGEQYF. The DNA of the CDR3 is TGTGCCAGCAGCCTTTCCCTTCTAGCGGGAGTGGGTGAGCAGTACTTC. V and J are TRBV5-4 and TRBJ2-7; 10 positions agree with TRBD2. The germline V gene has CDR1 SGHNT and CDR2 YYREEE (reference sequence). V shed 4 bases, J shed 7 bases, and the junction held 14 bases outside the gene matches. This CDR3 contains 16 residues.

The genes are TRBV11-3 and TRBJ2-5; 13 positions match TRBD2. The CDR3 has 15 residues. V lost 4 bases and J lost 5; bases outside the gene matches: 4. The V gene's germline CDR1 is SGHNT and CDR2 YENEEA. The CDR3 spells CASSSTSGGSETQYF. The CDR3 nucleotides read TGTGCCAGCAGCTCGACTAGCGGGGGGTCGGAGACCCAGTACTTC.

In DNA form, the CDR3 reads TGCGCCAGAAAGACGACACCTAACTATGGCTACACCTTC. This encodes CARKTTPNYGYTF. The chain links TRBV5-1 to TRBJ1-2, with unresolved D. V was pared by 8 bases and J by 0 bases, with 11 bases between. Germline CDR1 is SGHRS and CDR2 is YFSETQ. This CDR3 region has 13 residues. The entire variable domain, with the rest obtained from reference TRBV5-1 and TRBJ1-2, is as follows: KAGVTQTPRYLIKTRGQQVTLSCSPISGHRSVSWYQQTPGQGLQFLFEYFSETQRNKGNFPGRFSGRQFSNSRSEMNVSTLELGDSALYLCARKTTPNYGYTFGSGTRLTVV.

The chain joins TRBV9 to TRBJ2-3, with 7 bases aligning to TRBD2. The germline CDR1 and CDR2 sequences are SGDLS and YYNGEE. CDR3 length: 15 residues. J lost 2 bases, V lost 0 bases, and 3 bases had no gene match. CDR3 nucleotide sequence: TGTGCCAGCAGCGTAGGGGGACTATACACAGATACGCAGTATTTT. Amino acid sequence: CASSVGGLYTDTQYF. The full variable domain, completed using reference TRBV9 and TRBJ2-3, is DSGVTQTPKHLITATGQRVTLRCSPRSGDLSVYWYQQSLDQGLQFLIQYYNGEERAKGNILERFSAQQFPDLHSELNLSSLELGDSALYFCASSVGGLYTDTQYFGPGTRLTVL.

The chain carries TRBV18 and TRBJ1-5; TRBD1 matches 9 bases. CDR1 is KGHSH and CDR2 is LQKENI in the germline V gene. CDR3 size: 18 residues. After removal of 0 bases from V and 7 bases from J, the junction contained 13 bases not matched to a gene. Here the CDR3 DNA reads TGTGCCAGCTCACCACCGATGGGACAGGGAGAGGGCAGGCAGCCCCAGCATTTT. This gives the protein CASSPPMGQGEGRQPQHF.

This chain uses TRBV7-2 with TRBJ2-7; TRBD1 agrees at 10 bases. The CDR3 is 15 residues long. Germline V lookup: CDR1 SGHTA, CDR2 FQGNSA. V lost 1 base and J lost 4; bases outside the gene matches: 4. CDR3 loop: CASSLGGTGAYEQYF. In nucleotides, the CDR3 is TGTGCCAGCAGCTTAGGGGGGACAGGGGCTTACGAGCAGTACTTC.

The chain combines TRBV27 with TRBJ1-1; 7 bases align to TRBD1. V gave up 5 bases and J gave up 4 bases; unmatched junction bases: 10. Germline CDR1 is MNHEY and CDR2 is SMNVEV (reference sequence). The CDR3 has 15 residues. CDR3 sequence reads: CASSESQGFATEAFF. In nucleotides, the CDR3 is TGTGCCAGCAGTGAGTCACAGGGGTTCGCCACTGAAGCTTTCTTT.

This clone was found a few times. The chain employs TRBV4-3 and TRBJ2-1; TRBD2 matches 7 bases. CDR1 and CDR2 (germline): LGHNA, YSLEER. The CDR3 is 21 amino acids. Losses at the gene ends were 4 bases for V and 3 bases for J; bases not matched to a gene: 24. CDR3 region: CASSRSLRRVAGEGYYNEQFF. In DNA, the CDR3 is TGCGCCAGCAGCCGCTCCCTTAGGAGGGTAGCGGGTGAAGGTTACTACAATGAGCAGTTCTTC.

As DNA, the CDR3 is TGTGCCAGCAGCTTCGGAGACAGAGCCGCGGGAGAGCAGTACTTC. Its protein is CASSFGDRAAGEQYF. The V call is TRBV7-9, the J call TRBJ2-7; the D gene is possibly TRBD2 (6 bases). The CDR3 is made up of 15 amino acids. Trimming took off 3 bases at V and 7 bases at J, with 19 bases between the two ends. CDR1 and CDR2 (germline): SEHNR, FQNEAQ (reference sequence).

V is TRBV4-3 and J is TRBJ2-2; 7 bases agree with TRBD2. Trimming removed 1 base from V and 3 bases from J; junction bases left unmatched: 2. CDR1 is LGHNA and CDR2 is YSLEER in the germline V gene. The CDR3 extends over 15 amino acids. CDR3 DNA sequence: TGCGCCAGCAGCCAAGTGGGGGGGGACACCGGGGAGCTGTTTTTT. Its translation: CASSQVGGDTGELFF.

The V gene is TRBV29-1, the J gene TRBJ1-1; D is ambiguous. V lost 4 bases and J 8 bases, leaving 20 bases between the germline ends. The CDR3 runs 14 residues. CDR1 and CDR2 from the germline V gene are SQVTM and ANQGSEA. This CDR3 reads CSVVLRPGEGEAFF. CDR3 nucleotide sequence: TGCAGCGTTGTTCTTCGACCCGGGGAGGGAGAAGCTTTCTTT. Looking up the rest from reference TRBV29-1 and TRBJ1-1 gives the full variable domain: SAVISQKPSRDICQRGTSLTIQCQVDSQVTMMFWYRQQPGQSLTLIATANQGSEATYESGFVIDKFPISRPNLTFSTLTVSNMSPEDSSIYLCSVVLRPGEGEAFFGQGTRLTVV.

The rearrangement uses TRBV19 and TRBJ1-6; 8 bases match TRBD1. The CDR3 is made up of 13 amino acids. Germline loops: CDR1 LNHDA, CDR2 SQIVND (reference sequence). V was pared by 8 bases and J by 8 bases, with 5 bases of the junction left unmatched. The CDR3 loop reads CASRDRTDSPLHF. The CDR3 nucleotides are TGTGCCAGTCGGGACAGGACTGATTCACCCCTCCACTTT.

This clone was counted only a few times. V gene TRBV5-4 combines with J gene TRBJ2-3; D possibly corresponds to TRBD1 (6 bases). V lost 2 bases to trimming and J lost 2 bases, with 12 bases between them. CDR3 length equals 15 residues. Germline V gene sequence: CDR1 SGHNT, CDR2 YYREEE (reference sequence). The DNA for the CDR3 is TGTGCCAGCAGCTTAACCCCAGGGGCCACAGATACGCAGTATTTT. Protein product: CASSLTPGATDTQYF.